These T cell receptor beta chains were read from a single sample in a study of cytomegalovirus exposure and HLA in healthy donors. Clones were sequenced by immunoSEQ multiplex PCR, and TCRdb holds only the in-frame ones, with some missing. The sample consists of approximately 270,000 clones, around 87% of them appearing once. What was sequenced was PBMCs. The receptors derive from a woman aged 18 to 35 in good health and CMV-seronegative. Each CDR3 is given with its conserved first and last residue. D genes are given only for firm matches. Size is stated for part of the rows, as once, few or many counts, or as a class when the clone is expanded.

abundance: NA
d_gene: NA
j_gene: TRBJ1-1
v_gene: TRBV18
CDR3nt: TGTGCCAGCTCACCGAGAGAGGAATTTAACACTGAAGCTTTCTTT
CDR3aa: CASSPREEFNTEAFF

abundance: NA
d_gene: NA
j_gene: TRBJ2-1
v_gene: TRBV18
CDR3nt: TGTGCCAGCTCACCACCGGTCTACCCCTACAATGAGCAGTTCTTC
CDR3aa: CASSPPVYPYNEQFF

abundance: NA
d_gene: TRBD2
j_gene: TRBJ2-1
v_gene: TRBV4-1
CDR3nt: TGCGCCAGCAGCCAAGCTAGCGGGTTTGTCAATGAGCAGTTCTTC
CDR3aa: CASSQASGFVNEQFF

abundance: NA
d_gene: TRBD1
j_gene: TRBJ2-1
v_gene: TRBV2
CDR3nt: TGTGCCATCCGGGACAGGGGCCTGGGGGAGCAGTTCTTC
CDR3aa: CAIRDRGLGEQFF

abundance: NA
d_gene: NA
j_gene: TRBJ1-1
v_gene: TRBV19
CDR3nt: TGTGCCAGTAGTATAACAGGGCCTCTTTGGAACACTGAAGCTTTCTTT
CDR3aa: CASSITGPLWNTEAFF

abundance: once
d_gene: TRBD2
j_gene: TRBJ2-1
v_gene: TRBV28
CDR3nt: TGTGCCAGCAGACCTGAAGGACTAGCGGGGGGGAATGAGCAGTTCTTC
CDR3aa: CASRPEGLAGGNEQFF

abundance: NA
d_gene: TRBD1
j_gene: TRBJ2-5
v_gene: TRBV28
CDR3nt: TGTGCCAGCAGTCCAAGCCCCGGGACAGGGGGAGAGACCCAGTACTTC
CDR3aa: CASSPSPGTGGETQYF

abundance: NA
d_gene: TRBD1
j_gene: TRBJ1-5
v_gene: TRBV6-1
CDR3nt: TGTGCCAGCAGCGGACAGGGGAGCAATCAGCCCCAGCATTTT
CDR3aa: CASSGQGSNQPQHF

abundance: NA
d_gene: NA
j_gene: TRBJ1-5
v_gene: TRBV6-1
CDR3nt: TGTGCCAGCAGTGAAGCTCCAGGGGACGGTCAGCCCCAGCATTTT
CDR3aa: CASSEAPGDGQPQHF

abundance: NA
d_gene: NA
j_gene: TRBJ2-2
v_gene: TRBV4-3
CDR3nt: TGCGCCAGCAGCCAAGTAGGGGCGGACGGGGAGCTGTTTTTT
CDR3aa: CASSQVGADGELFF

abundance: NA
d_gene: TRBD2
j_gene: TRBJ2-7
v_gene: TRBV5-3
CDR3nt: TGTGCCAGAAGCCCACCGGGGGGACGATTCTCCTACGAGCAGTACTTC
CDR3aa: CARSPPGGRFSYEQYF

abundance: once
d_gene: NA
j_gene: TRBJ1-5
v_gene: TRBV6-5
CDR3nt: TGTGCCAGCAGTCCTCGGGTGAGCAATCAGCCCCAGCATTTT
CDR3aa: CASSPRVSNQPQHF

abundance: NA
d_gene: NA
j_gene: TRBJ2-2
v_gene: TRBV6-5
CDR3nt: TGTGCCAGCAGTTACAAGTACAGAGACACCGGGGAGCTGTTTTTT
CDR3aa: CASSYKYRDTGELFF

abundance: NA
d_gene: TRBD2
j_gene: TRBJ2-1
v_gene: TRBV4-3
CDR3nt: TGCGCCAGCAGCCAAGAAGCGGGGGTTTACAATGAGCAGTTCTTC
CDR3aa: CASSQEAGVYNEQFF

abundance: NA
d_gene: TRBD1
j_gene: TRBJ1-1
v_gene: TRBV7-9
CDR3nt: TGTGCCAGCAGCTCCAGGGGGCAGGGAGGGAGAGAAGCTTTCTTT
CDR3aa: CASSSRGQGGREAFF

abundance: NA
d_gene: TRBD1
j_gene: TRBJ1-4
v_gene: TRBV19
CDR3nt: TGTGCCAGTAGTCCAGGGACAGCAACTAATGAAAAACTGTTTTTT
CDR3aa: CASSPGTATNEKLFF

abundance: NA
d_gene: TRBD1
j_gene: TRBJ2-7
v_gene: TRBV9
CDR3nt: TGTGCCAGCAGCTTCAACCCGGACAGGGGGCACCTCTACGAGCAGTACTTC
CDR3aa: CASSFNPDRGHLYEQYF

abundance: once
d_gene: TRBD2
j_gene: TRBJ2-1
v_gene: TRBV10-3
CDR3nt: TGTGCCATCGCGGGACTAGCGGGGAACAATGAGCAGTTCTTC
CDR3aa: CAIAGLAGNNEQFF

abundance: NA
d_gene: NA
j_gene: TRBJ1-5
v_gene: TRBV30
CDR3nt: TGTGCCTGGAGTGTACAGGGTTGGCAGCCCCAGCATTTT
CDR3aa: CAWSVQGWQPQHF

abundance: NA
d_gene: NA
j_gene: TRBJ2-5
v_gene: TRBV5-5
CDR3nt: TGTGCCAGCAGCTTGGGGAGGGGGCACCCCCAAGAGACCCAGTACTTC
CDR3aa: CASSLGRGHPQETQYF

abundance: once
d_gene: NA
j_gene: TRBJ1-1
v_gene: TRBV28
CDR3nt: TGTGCCAGCAGTTTATTCTCAGGGTCGGGCACTGAAGCTTTCTTT
CDR3aa: CASSLFSGSGTEAFF

abundance: NA
d_gene: NA
j_gene: TRBJ2-5
v_gene: TRBV2
CDR3nt: TGTGCCAGATGGGACTCTTCCGGGGAGACCCAGTACTTC
CDR3aa: CARWDSSGETQYF

abundance: NA
d_gene: NA
j_gene: TRBJ1-2
v_gene: TRBV2
CDR3nt: TGTGCCAGCATGTTCTTTAACTATGGCTACACCTTC
CDR3aa: CASMFFNYGYTF

abundance: NA
d_gene: NA
j_gene: TRBJ2-1
v_gene: TRBV6-5
CDR3nt: TGTGCCAGCAGTTACTCATCTCTCCGCGGAAACAATGAGCAGTTCTTC
CDR3aa: CASSYSSLRGNNEQFF

abundance: NA
d_gene: NA
j_gene: TRBJ1-2
v_gene: TRBV11-2
CDR3nt: TGTGCCAGCAGCTTGGAGGCGGCTCTCTATGGCTACACCTTC
CDR3aa: CASSLEAALYGYTF

abundance: NA
d_gene: NA
j_gene: TRBJ1-6
v_gene: TRBV4-2
CDR3nt: TGTGCCAGCAGCCAAGACCGGTCAGGCTATAATTCACCCCTCCACTTT
CDR3aa: CASSQDRSGYNSPLHF

abundance: NA
d_gene: NA
j_gene: TRBJ2-1
v_gene: TRBV11-1
CDR3nt: TGTGCCAGCAGCGCAGGGGAGGGGTCCTACAATGAGCAGTTCTTC
CDR3aa: CASSAGEGSYNEQFF

abundance: NA
d_gene: TRBD1
j_gene: TRBJ1-5
v_gene: TRBV6-5
CDR3nt: TGTGCCAGCAGAAACAGGGGATTGCAGCCCCAGCATTTT
CDR3aa: CASRNRGLQPQHF

abundance: NA
d_gene: NA
j_gene: TRBJ2-3
v_gene: TRBV5-4
CDR3nt: TGTGCCAGCAGTTTCGGGAGAGAGAAAGATACGCAGTATTTT
CDR3aa: CASSFGREKDTQYF

abundance: NA
d_gene: TRBD1
j_gene: TRBJ1-5
v_gene: TRBV28
CDR3nt: TGTGCCAGCAGTTTTGACAGGGGGGTTAATCAGCCCCAGCATTTT
CDR3aa: CASSFDRGVNQPQHF

abundance: NA
d_gene: TRBD1
j_gene: TRBJ2-6
v_gene: TRBV13
CDR3nt: TGTGCCAGCAGCTTATTCCGGACAGGGAGCTCTGGGGCCAACGTCCTGACTTTC
CDR3aa: CASSLFRTGSSGANVLTF

abundance: NA
d_gene: TRBD1
j_gene: TRBJ2-7
v_gene: TRBV6-5
CDR3nt: TGTGCCAGCACCCCCGGGGGGACAGGGGCCTACGAGCAGTACTTC
CDR3aa: CASTPGGTGAYEQYF

abundance: NA
d_gene: TRBD1
j_gene: TRBJ2-7
v_gene: TRBV5-5
CDR3nt: TGTGCCAGCAGACAGCCGGGACAGGGGTACGAGCAGTACTTC
CDR3aa: CASRQPGQGYEQYF

abundance: NA
d_gene: NA
j_gene: TRBJ1-1
v_gene: TRBV7-9
CDR3nt: TGTGCCAGCAGACAGGGTTCCCCTGAAGCTTTCTTT
CDR3aa: CASRQGSPEAFF

abundance: NA
d_gene: NA
j_gene: TRBJ1-1
v_gene: TRBV9
CDR3nt: TGTGCCAGCAGCTCAGTAGGGGAGAACACTGAAGCTTTCTTT
CDR3aa: CASSSVGENTEAFF

abundance: NA
d_gene: TRBD1
j_gene: TRBJ2-3
v_gene: TRBV5-4
CDR3nt: TGTGCCAGCAGCACGGGACAGGGGACAGATACGCAGTATTTT
CDR3aa: CASSTGQGTDTQYF